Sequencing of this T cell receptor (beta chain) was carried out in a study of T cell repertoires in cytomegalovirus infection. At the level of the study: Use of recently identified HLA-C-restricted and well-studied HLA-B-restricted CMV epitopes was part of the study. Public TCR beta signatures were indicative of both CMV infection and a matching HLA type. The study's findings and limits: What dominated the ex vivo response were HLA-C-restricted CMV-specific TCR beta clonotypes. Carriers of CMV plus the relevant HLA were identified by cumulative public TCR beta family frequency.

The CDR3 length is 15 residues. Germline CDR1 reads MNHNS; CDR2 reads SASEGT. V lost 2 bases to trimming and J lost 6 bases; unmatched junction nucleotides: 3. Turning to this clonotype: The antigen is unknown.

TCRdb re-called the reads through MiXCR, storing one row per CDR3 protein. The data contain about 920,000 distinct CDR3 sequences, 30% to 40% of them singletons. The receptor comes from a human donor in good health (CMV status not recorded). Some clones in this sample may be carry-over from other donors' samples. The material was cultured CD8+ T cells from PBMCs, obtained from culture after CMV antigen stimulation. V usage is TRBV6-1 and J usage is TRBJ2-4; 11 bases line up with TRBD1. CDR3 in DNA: TGTGCCAGCAGTGAATTGGACAGGGGGCTAAACATTCAGTACTTC. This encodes CASSELDRGLNIQYF.